The rows below give T cell receptor beta chains drawn from one sample of a study of T cells in Graves' hyperthyroidism and ophthalmopathy. TCRdb used MiXCR to reprocess the multiplex PCR reads, holding one entry per CDR3 protein. The table records over 650,000 distinct CDR3 sequences, roughly 17% of them present only once. Sequenced material: blood. The receptors were gathered from a man between 18 and 29 years old with Graves' hyperthyroidism. The CDR3 runs from the conserved cysteine through the conserved F or W. Each record gives: D gene, V gene, J gene, clone size, CDR3 DNA, CDR3 protein. The D gene is left open where the match is weak. Clone size is not always given. Where it is, it says once, few, many or a class for expanded clones.

>TRBD1|TRBV7-2|TRBJ2-7|.
TGTGCCAGCAGCCATCCGGGACAGGGTTCCTACGAGCAGTACTTC
CASSHPGQGSYEQYF
>.|TRBV6-1|TRBJ1-1|few
TGTGCCAGCAAAATAGGAGGGAACACTGAAGCTTTCTTT
CASKIGGNTEAFF
>.|TRBV20-1|TRBJ1-2|.
TGCAGTGCCCCTGAGGCCGCAAACCTCTATGGCTACACCTTC
CSAPEAANLYGYTF
>TRBD2|TRBV19|TRBJ2-1|few
TGTGCCAGTAGTATAGGGCTAGCGGGAGGGCCGCGGAATGAGCAGTTCTTC
CASSIGLAGGPRNEQFF
>.|TRBV9|TRBJ2-3|.
TGTGCCAGCAGCACCACCTTGGACAGCACAGATACGCAGTATTTT
CASSTTLDSTDTQYF
>.|TRBV28|TRBJ1-6|.
TGTGCCAGCAGGGGGTCGGTCTATAATTCACCCCTCCACTTT
CASRGSVYNSPLHF
>.|TRBV5-1|TRBJ1-5|few
TGCGCCAGCAGCTTGGACGGGACACCGAATCAGCCCCAGCATTTT
CASSLDGTPNQPQHF
>.|TRBV28|TRBJ2-7|many
TGTGCCAGCAGTTTAGTGGCGGATACTCCCCTCTACGAGCAGTACTTC
CASSLVADTPLYEQYF
>.|TRBV6-6|TRBJ2-5|many
TGTGCCAGCAGTTACTCGACATTGGAGACCCAGTACTTC
CASSYSTLETQYF
>.|TRBV18|TRBJ2-2|few
TGTGCCAGTTCAAAGGGGCAGGGCGACGGGCGGAACACGAACACCGGGGAGCTGTTTTTT
CASSKGQGDGRNTNTGELFF
>TRBD2|TRBV6-1|TRBJ2-2|few
TGTGCCAGCAGTGCCGGACTAGCGGGAGACACCGGGGAGCTGTTTTTT
CASSAGLAGDTGELFF
>TRBD2|TRBV12-3/TRBV12-4|TRBJ2-3|many
TGTGCCAGCAGTTCGCTAGCGGGGGATACGCAGTATTTT
CASSSLAGDTQYF
>TRBD2|TRBV9|TRBJ2-1|.
TGTGCCAGCAGCGTAGAGAGACTAGCGGACAATGAGCAGTTCTTC
CASSVERLADNEQFF
>TRBD1|TRBV28|TRBJ1-4|many
TGTGCCAGCAGTTCATCAGGGGGCAGTGAAAAACTGTTTTTT
CASSSSGGSEKLFF
>.|TRBV5-1|TRBJ2-3|few
TGCGCCCCCACAGGGAACACAGATACGCAGTATTTT
CAPTGNTDTQYF
>.|TRBV27|TRBJ2-2|.
TGTGCCAGCAGTGGCGGCCGGCAAAACACCGGGGAGCTGTTTTTT
CASSGGRQNTGELFF
>TRBD1|TRBV12-3/TRBV12-4|TRBJ1-1|many
TGTGCCAGCAGTCGCGTTTACAGGGGAACTGAAGCTTTCTTT
CASSRVYRGTEAFF
>.|TRBV7-2|TRBJ2-3|many
TGTGCCAGCAGCTTAGTGGACAGCACAGATACGCAGTATTTT
CASSLVDSTDTQYF
>.|TRBV4-1|TRBJ1-2|.
TGCGCCAGCAGCCAAGATGAAGGGCACAACTATGGCTACACCTTC
CASSQDEGHNYGYTF
>TRBD2|TRBV6-1|TRBJ2-3|few
TGTGCCAGCAGTGATACAGGTAGCGGGGCAGATACGCAGTATTTT
CASSDTGSGADTQYF
>TRBD2|TRBV28|TRBJ2-1|many
TGTGCCAGCAGTGGGACTAACAATGAGCAGTTCTTC
CASSGTNNEQFF
>.|TRBV28|TRBJ2-7|.
TGTGCCAGCAGCCCTTCTGTGACTTTGCGGTACGAGCAGTACTTC
CASSPSVTLRYEQYF
>TRBD2|TRBV2|TRBJ2-5|many
TGTGCCTCCAACCGGGCTAGCGGGAGGAGGAGCCAAGAGACCCAGTACTTC
CASNRASGRRSQETQYF
>.|TRBV19|TRBJ2-6|.
TGTGCCAGTAATGGGGCTAGTGGGGCCAACGTCCTGACTTTC
CASNGASGANVLTF
>.|TRBV7-9|TRBJ2-1|.
TGTGCCAGCAGTTTTAGGGGGGGCAAACAGTTCTTC
CASSFRGGKQFF
>.|TRBV2|TRBJ2-7|many
TGTGCCAGCACAAGGACGGCCTACGAGCAGTACTTC
CASTRTAYEQYF
>TRBD2|TRBV11-2|TRBJ2-3|few
TGTGCCAGCAGCTTAGATCGCGGGACTAGATGGTATTTT
CASSLDRGTRWYF
>TRBD1|TRBV2|TRBJ1-2|many
TGTGCCAGCGGGCCACAGGGGGCCTCCTATGGCTACACCTTC
CASGPQGASYGYTF
>.|TRBV19|TRBJ1-5|.
TGTGTCAGTAGTAGTTCCTACAACCAACATCAGCCCCAGCATTTT
CVSSSSYNQHQPQHF
>.|TRBV2|TRBJ2-2|.
TGTGCCAGCAGCGCGGTGTACACCGGGGAGCTGTTTTTT
CASSAVYTGELFF
>TRBD1|TRBV10-3|TRBJ1-6|many
TGTGCCATCAGGGGGACAGCGGGCTCACCCCTCCACTTT
CAIRGTAGSPLHF
>TRBD2|TRBV5-8|TRBJ2-3|.
TGTGCCAGCAGCTTGATAGGGGAGGGTGATACGCAGTATTTT
CASSLIGEGDTQYF
>.|TRBV19|TRBJ2-4|.
TGTGCCAGTTCCCGACTGATGGCCAGAAACATTCAGTACTTC
CASSRLMARNIQYF
>TRBD2|TRBV7-9|TRBJ2-1|.
TGTGCCAGCAGCACCCTCCAGCGGGGGTATTACAATGAGCAGTTCTTC
CASSTLQRGYYNEQFF
>.|TRBV20-1|TRBJ1-1|.
TGCAGTGCTAGAGGTCAGTGGAACACTGAAGCTTTCTTT
CSARGQWNTEAFF
>.|TRBV3-1|TRBJ2-1|.
TGTGCCAGCAGCCAAGAAATAGGGCACGGCAGGACAAGCTCCTACAATGAGCAGTTCTTC
CASSQEIGHGRTSSYNEQFF
>TRBD2|TRBV12-3/TRBV12-4|TRBJ2-7|many
TGTGCCAGCAGCCGAGGGACTAGCGGGAGAAGTAGGTCCTACGAGCAGTACTTC
CASSRGTSGRSRSYEQYF
>TRBD1|TRBV11-3|TRBJ1-1|.
TGTGCCAGCAGCCGGGACAGGGGTTACAAACCTGAAGCTTTCTTT
CASSRDRGYKPEAFF
>.|TRBV6-2/TRBV6-3|TRBJ2-7|.
TGTGCCAGCAGTTATCCGGTGAGGGAGCAGTACTTC
CASSYPVREQYF
>.|TRBV9|TRBJ1-2|.
TGTGCCAGCAGCGTAGAGGGGGGCAGCCTTAACTATGGCTTCACCTTC
CASSVEGGSLNYGFTF
>.|TRBV6-1|TRBJ2-7|many
TGTGCCAGCAGTGAAGTTTGGGGTCCCTACGAGCAGTACTTC
CASSEVWGPYEQYF
>TRBD2|TRBV5-1|TRBJ2-2|.
TGCGCCAGCAGCTCGACGGGGGGAGCTTACACCGGGGAGCTGTTTTTT
CASSSTGGAYTGELFF
>.|TRBV27|TRBJ2-7|.
TGTGCCAGCGGGGGGACAGTTAGTTCCTACGAGCAGTACTTC
CASGGTVSSYEQYF
>TRBD1|TRBV18|TRBJ2-7|.
TGTGCCAGCTCACCCCCCGGGACAGGGAACGAGCAGTACTTC
CASSPPGTGNEQYF
>TRBD2|TRBV2|TRBJ2-7|.
TGTGCCAGCAGTGAGGAGGAAGAGCGGGAGGGCGAGGAGCAGTACTTC
CASSEEEEREGEEQYF
>.|TRBV6-2/TRBV6-3|TRBJ2-1|.
TGTGCCAGCAGTTTCCGAGCAACCAGCTCCTACAATGAGCAGTTCTTC
CASSFRATSSYNEQFF
>TRBD2|TRBV7-2|TRBJ2-7|.
TGTGCCAGCAGCCTTGTGGGAGGGCCCGACTACGAGCAGTACTTC
CASSLVGGPDYEQYF
>.|TRBV29-1|TRBJ2-7|.
TGCAGCGTTGAAGATCTGGGTAACCATTACGAGCAGTACTTC
CSVEDLGNHYEQYF